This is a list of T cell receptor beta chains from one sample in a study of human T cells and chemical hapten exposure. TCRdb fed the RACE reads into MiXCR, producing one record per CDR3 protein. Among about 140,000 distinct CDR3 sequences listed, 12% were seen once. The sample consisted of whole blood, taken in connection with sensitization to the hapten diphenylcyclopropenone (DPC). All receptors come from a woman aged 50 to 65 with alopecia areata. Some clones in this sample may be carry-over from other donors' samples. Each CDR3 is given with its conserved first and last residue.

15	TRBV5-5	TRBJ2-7	CASSLDRGSGYEQYF
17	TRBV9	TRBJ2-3	CASSPLGGRAGADTQYF
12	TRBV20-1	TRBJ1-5	CSASSSNQPQHF
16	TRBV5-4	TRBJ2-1	CASSTGSLAPTNEQFF
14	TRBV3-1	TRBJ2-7	CASSQVAGRNEQYF
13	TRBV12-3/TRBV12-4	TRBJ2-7	CASSFRPRYEQYF
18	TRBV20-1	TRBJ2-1	CSARSALAGGSSYNEQFF
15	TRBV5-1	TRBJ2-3	CASVPLPSRTDTQYF
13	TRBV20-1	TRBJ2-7	CSARGQRTYEQYF
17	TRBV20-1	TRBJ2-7	CSARGASGSASSYEQYF
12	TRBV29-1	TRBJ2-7	CSVEGGLGEQYF
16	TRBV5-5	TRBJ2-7	CASSSRSEVFKDEQYF
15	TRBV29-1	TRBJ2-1	CSAYVPGQGLDEQFF
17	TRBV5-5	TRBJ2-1	CASSSTATGRNYNEQFF
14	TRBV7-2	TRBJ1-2	CASVTSGGNYGYTF
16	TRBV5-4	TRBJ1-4	CASSLRGGASNEKLFF
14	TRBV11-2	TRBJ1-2	CASSPTRYSYGYTF
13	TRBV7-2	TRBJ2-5	CASSRTGEGTQYF
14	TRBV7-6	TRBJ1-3	CASSLAPTENTIYF
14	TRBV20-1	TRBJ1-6	CSALTTRYNGWLHF
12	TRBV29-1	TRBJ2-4	CSAGTAKNIQYF
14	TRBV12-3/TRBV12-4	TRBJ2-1	CASTRDVANNEQFF
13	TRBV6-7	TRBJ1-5	CASRAGVNQPQHF
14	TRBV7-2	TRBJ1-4	CASSLAGSNEKLFF
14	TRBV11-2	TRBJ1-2	CASSSWGTNYGYTF
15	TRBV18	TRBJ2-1	CASSPFTGSNNEQFF